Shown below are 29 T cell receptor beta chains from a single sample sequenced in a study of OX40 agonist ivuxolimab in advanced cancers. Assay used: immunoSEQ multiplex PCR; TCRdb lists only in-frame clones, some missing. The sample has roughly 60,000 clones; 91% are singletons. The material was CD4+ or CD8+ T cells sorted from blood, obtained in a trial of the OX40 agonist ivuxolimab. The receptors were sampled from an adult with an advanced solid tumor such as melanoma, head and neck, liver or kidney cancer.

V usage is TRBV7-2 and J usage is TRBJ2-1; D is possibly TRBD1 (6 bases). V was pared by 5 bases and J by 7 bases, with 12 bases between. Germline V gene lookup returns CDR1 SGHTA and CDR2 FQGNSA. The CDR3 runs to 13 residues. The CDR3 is CASSPDRINEQFF. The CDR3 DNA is TGTGCCAGCAGCCCCGACAGGATTAATGAGCAGTTCTTC.

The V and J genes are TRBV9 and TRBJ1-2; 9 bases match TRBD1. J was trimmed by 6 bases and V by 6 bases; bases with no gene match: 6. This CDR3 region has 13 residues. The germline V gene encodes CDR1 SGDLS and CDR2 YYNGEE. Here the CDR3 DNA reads TGTGCCAGCACCGGGACAGGGTTAGATGGCTACACCTTC. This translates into CASTGTGLDGYTF.

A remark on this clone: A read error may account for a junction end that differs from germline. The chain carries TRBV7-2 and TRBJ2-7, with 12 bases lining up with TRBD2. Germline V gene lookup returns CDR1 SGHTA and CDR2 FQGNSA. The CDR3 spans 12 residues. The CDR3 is CASSWGTSGPVF. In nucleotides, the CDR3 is TGTGCCAGCAGCTGGGGGACTAGCGGGCCGGTCTTC.

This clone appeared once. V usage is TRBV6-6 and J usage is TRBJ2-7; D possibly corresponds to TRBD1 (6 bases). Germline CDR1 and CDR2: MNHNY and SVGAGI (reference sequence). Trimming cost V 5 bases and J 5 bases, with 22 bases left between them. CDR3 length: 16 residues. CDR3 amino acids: CASSPLKGVGIDEQYF. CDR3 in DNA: TGTGCCAGCAGTCCCCTGAAGGGGGTAGGAATCGACGAGCAGTACTTC.

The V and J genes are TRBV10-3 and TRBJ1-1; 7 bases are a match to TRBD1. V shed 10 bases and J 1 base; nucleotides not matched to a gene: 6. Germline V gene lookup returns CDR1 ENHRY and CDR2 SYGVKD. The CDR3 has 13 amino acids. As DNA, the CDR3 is TGTGCCACCGCCGGGACAGCGAACACTGAAGCTTTCTTT. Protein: CATAGTANTEAFF.

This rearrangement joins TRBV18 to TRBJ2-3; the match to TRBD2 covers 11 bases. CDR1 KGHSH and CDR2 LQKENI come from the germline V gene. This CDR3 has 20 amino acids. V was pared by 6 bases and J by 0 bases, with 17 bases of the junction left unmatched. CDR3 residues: CASSFPGSGTSGTSTDTQYF. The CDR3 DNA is TGTGCCAGCTCTTTTCCGGGATCCGGGACTAGCGGAACTAGCACAGATACGCAGTATTTT.

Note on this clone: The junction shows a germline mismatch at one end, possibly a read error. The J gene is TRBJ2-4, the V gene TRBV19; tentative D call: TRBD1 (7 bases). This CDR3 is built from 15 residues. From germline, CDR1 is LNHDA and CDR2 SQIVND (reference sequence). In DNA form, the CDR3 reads TGTGTCAGTAGTGCAGGGGGGATAGCCAAAAACATTCAGTACTTC. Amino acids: CVSSAGGIAKNIQYF.

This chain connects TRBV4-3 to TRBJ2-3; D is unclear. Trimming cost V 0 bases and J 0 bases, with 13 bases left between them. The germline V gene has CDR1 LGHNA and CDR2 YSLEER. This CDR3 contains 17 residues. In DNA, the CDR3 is TGCGCCAGCAGCCAAGATCAGGTTCGGCTCAGCACAGATACGCAGTATTTT. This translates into CASSQDQVRLSTDTQYF.

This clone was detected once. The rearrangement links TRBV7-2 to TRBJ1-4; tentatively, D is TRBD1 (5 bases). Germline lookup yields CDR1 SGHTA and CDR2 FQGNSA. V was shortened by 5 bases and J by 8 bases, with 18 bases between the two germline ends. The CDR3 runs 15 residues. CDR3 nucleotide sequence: TGTGCCAGCAGCCGGCGGGGGGTGGCGGGCGAAAAACTGTTTTTT. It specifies CASSRRGVAGEKLFF.

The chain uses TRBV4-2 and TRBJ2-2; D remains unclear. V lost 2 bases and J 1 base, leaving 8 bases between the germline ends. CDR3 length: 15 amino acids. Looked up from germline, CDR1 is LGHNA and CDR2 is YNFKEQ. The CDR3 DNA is TGTGCCAGCAGCCAATCGGTACAGAACACCGGGGAGCTGTTTTTT. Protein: CASSQSVQNTGELFF.

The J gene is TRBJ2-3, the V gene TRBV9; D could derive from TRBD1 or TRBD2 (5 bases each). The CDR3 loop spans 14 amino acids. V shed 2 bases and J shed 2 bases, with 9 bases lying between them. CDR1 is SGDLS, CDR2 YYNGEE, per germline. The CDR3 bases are TGTGCCAGCAGCGTGTCCGGGACCACAGATACGCAGTATTTT. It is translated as CASSVSGTTDTQYF.

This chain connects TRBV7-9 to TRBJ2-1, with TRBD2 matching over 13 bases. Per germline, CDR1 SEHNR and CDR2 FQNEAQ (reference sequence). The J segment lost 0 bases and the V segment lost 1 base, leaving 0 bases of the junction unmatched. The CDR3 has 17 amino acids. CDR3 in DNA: TGTGCCAGCAGCTTAGGGACTAGCGGGGGCTCCTACAATGAGCAGTTCTTC. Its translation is CASSLGTSGGSYNEQFF.

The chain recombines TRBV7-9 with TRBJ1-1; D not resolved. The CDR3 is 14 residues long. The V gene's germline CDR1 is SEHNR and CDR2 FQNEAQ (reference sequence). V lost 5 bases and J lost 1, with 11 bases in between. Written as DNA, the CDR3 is TGTGCCAGCAGCACCGTACAGAGGAACACTGAAGCTTTCTTT. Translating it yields CASSTVQRNTEAFF.

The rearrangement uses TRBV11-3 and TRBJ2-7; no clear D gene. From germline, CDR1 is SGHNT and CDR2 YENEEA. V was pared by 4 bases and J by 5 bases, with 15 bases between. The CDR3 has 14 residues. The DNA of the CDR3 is TGTGCCAGCAGCTCCCCATGGGTCACGAACGAGCAGTACTTC. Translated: CASSSPWVTNEQYF.

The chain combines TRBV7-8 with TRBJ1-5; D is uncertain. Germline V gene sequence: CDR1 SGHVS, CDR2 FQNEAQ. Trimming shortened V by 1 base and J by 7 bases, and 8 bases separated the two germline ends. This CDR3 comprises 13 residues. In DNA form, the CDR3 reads TGTGCCAGCAGCTTAGGGGGTGGCCAGCCCCAGCATTTT. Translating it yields CASSLGGGQPQHF.

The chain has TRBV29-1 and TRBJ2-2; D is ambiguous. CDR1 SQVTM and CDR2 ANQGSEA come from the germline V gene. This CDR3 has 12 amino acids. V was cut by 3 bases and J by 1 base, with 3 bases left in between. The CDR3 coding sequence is TGCAGCGTTGAGAAGAACACCGGGGAGCTGTTTTTT. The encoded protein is CSVEKNTGELFF.

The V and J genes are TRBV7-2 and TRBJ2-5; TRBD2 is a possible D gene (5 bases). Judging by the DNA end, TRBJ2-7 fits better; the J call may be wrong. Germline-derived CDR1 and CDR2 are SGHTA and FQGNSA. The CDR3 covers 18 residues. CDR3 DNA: TGTGCCAGCAGCTTAATTTCGGCAGGCCGGACTGCAAGCTACGAGCAGTACTTC. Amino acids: CASSLISAGRTASYEQYF.

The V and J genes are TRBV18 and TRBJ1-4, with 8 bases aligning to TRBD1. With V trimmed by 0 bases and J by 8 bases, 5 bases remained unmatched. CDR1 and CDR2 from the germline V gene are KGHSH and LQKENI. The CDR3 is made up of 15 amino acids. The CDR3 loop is CASSPPGQAHEKLFF. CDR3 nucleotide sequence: TGTGCCAGCTCACCACCGGGACAGGCTCACGAAAAACTGTTTTTT.

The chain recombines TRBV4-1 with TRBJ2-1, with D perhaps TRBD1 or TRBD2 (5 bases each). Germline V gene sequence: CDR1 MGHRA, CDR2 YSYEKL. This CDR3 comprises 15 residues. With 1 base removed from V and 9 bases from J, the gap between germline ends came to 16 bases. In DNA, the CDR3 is TGCGCCAGCAGCCAAGGGGGGATTCTAGTGCCTGAGCAGTTCTTC. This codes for CASSQGGILVPEQFF.

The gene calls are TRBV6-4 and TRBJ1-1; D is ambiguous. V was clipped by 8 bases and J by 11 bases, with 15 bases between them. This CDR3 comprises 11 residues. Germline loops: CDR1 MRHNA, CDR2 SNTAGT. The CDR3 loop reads CASGENEAAFF. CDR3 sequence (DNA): TGTGCCAGCGGGGAGAATGAGGCGGCTTTCTTT.

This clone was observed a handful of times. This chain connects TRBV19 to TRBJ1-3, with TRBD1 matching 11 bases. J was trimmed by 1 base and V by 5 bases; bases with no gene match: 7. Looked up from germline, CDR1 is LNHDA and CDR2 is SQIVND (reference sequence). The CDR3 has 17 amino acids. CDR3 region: CASSPRTGGGSGNTIYF. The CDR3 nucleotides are TGTGCCAGTAGTCCCCGGACAGGGGGCGGTTCTGGAAACACCATATATTTT.

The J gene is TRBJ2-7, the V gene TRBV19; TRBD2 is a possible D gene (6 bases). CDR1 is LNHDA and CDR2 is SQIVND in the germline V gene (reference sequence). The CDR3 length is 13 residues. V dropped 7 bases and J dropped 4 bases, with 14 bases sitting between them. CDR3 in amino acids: CASTPEGRYEQYF. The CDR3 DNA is TGTGCCAGTACCCCCGAGGGGAGGTACGAGCAGTACTTC.

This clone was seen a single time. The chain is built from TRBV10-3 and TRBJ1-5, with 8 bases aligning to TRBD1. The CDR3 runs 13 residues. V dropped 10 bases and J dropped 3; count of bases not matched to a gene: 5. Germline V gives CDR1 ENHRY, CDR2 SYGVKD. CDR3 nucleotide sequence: TGTGCCACCACGGACAGGGACAATCAGCCCCAGCATTTT. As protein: CATTDRDNQPQHF.

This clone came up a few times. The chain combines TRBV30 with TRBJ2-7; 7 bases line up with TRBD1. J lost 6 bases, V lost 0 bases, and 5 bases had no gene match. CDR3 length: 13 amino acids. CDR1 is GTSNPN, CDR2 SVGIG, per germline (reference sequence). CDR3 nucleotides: TGTGCCTGGAGTGTGCAGGGGACAGCCGAGCAGTACTTC. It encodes CAWSVQGTAEQYF.

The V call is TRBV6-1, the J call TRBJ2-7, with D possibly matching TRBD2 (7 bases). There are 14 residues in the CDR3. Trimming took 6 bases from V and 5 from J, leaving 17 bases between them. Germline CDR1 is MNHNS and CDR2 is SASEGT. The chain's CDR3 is CASSPPRGADEQYF. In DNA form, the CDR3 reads TGTGCCAGCAGCCCCCCCCGGGGGGCCGACGAGCAGTACTTC.

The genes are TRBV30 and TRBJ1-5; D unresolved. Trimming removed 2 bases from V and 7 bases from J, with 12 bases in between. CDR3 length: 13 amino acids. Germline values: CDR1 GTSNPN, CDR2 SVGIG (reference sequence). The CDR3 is CAWSIGLGQPQHF. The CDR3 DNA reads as TGTGCCTGGAGTATAGGGCTGGGGCAGCCCCAGCATTTT.

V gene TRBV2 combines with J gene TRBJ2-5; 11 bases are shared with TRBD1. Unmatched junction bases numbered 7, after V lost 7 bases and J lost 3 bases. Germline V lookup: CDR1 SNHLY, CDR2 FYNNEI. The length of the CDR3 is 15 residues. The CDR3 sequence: CASIHRDRGKETQYF. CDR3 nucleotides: TGTGCCAGCATCCACCGGGACAGGGGGAAAGAGACCCAGTACTTC.

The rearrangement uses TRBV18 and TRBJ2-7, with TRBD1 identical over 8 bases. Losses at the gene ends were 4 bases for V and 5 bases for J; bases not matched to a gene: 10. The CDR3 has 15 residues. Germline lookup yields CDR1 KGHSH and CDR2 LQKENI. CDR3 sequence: CASSLTVTGADEQYF. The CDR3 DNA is TGTGCCAGCTCACTCACGGTGACAGGGGCCGACGAGCAGTACTTC.

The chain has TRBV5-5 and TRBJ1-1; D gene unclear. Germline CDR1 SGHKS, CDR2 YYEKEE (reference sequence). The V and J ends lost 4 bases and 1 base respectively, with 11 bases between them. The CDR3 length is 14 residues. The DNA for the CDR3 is TGTGCCAGCAGCAAGTATATGGAGAACACTGAAGCTTTCTTT. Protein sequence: CASSKYMENTEAFF.